A single sample gave rise to the 27 T cell receptor beta chains below, sequenced in a study of T cells in Graves' hyperthyroidism and ophthalmopathy. Template material for amplifying TCR beta CDR3 regions consisted of RNA transcripts. HTBI primers were used for first-round RT-PCR of the TCR CDR3. TCRdb recomputed calls from the multiplex PCR reads with MiXCR, one row per CDR3 protein. The sample consists of roughly 740,000 distinct CDR3 sequences, approximately 16% of them appearing once. Sequenced material: blood. These receptors originate from a man aged 18-30 years with Graves' hyperthyroidism.

This clonotype was seen a handful of times. The V and J genes are TRBV9 and TRBJ2-3, with 10 bases lining up with TRBD2. The germline CDR1 and CDR2 sequences are SGDLS and YYNGEE. The CDR3 extends over 14 amino acids. The ends lost 2 bases at V and 5 bases at J; junction bases unmatched: 2. The CDR3 bases are TGTGCCAGCAGCGTCAGCGGGAGGGAAGATACGCAGTATTTT. This encodes CASSVSGREDTQYF.

This clonotype was observed a few times. The V call is TRBV7-2, the J call TRBJ1-5; D is uncertain. CDR1 is SGHTA and CDR2 is FQGNSA in the germline V gene. Between the trimmed V and J ends, which lost 5 bases and 9 bases, there was a span of 8 bases. This CDR3 has 11 residues. The DNA of the CDR3 is TGTGCCAGCAGCGAGCCAGGGCCCCAGCATTTT. Translated, it gives CASSEPGPQHF. Based on the CDR3 plus reference TRBV7-2 and TRBJ1-5, the full variable domain is GAGVSQSPSNKVTEKGKDVELRCDPISGHTALYWYRQSLGQGLEFLIYFQGNSAPDKSGLPSDRFSAERTGGSVSTLTIQRTQQEDSAVYLCASSEPGPQHFGDGTRLSIL.

A few counts support this clonotype. This chain connects TRBV3-2 to TRBJ1-1. TRBV3-2 is a known pseudogene. CDR3 length equals 10 residues. The CDR3 sequence is CAGGALGAFF. CDR3 nucleotide sequence: TGTGCCGGGGGGGCCCTTGGGGCTTTCTTT.

Ten or more counts support this clonotype. The V and J genes are TRBV7-2 and TRBJ2-1; 9 bases match TRBD2. J lost 15 bases, V lost 4 bases, and 4 bases had no gene match. Germline V gene lookup returns CDR1 SGHTA and CDR2 FQGNSA. CDR3 size: 11 residues. The CDR3 spells CASSSGTSTFF. CDR3 DNA sequence: TGTGCCAGCAGCTCCGGGACTAGCACGTTCTTC.

At least ten counts were recorded for this clonotype. This chain joins TRBV30 and TRBJ2-3; a weak D match, TRBD2 (5 bases). Germline-derived CDR1 and CDR2 are GTSNPN and SVGIG (reference sequence). The CDR3 length is 15 residues. V gave up 3 bases and J gave up 1 base, with 14 bases separating them. In nucleotides, the CDR3 is TGTGCCTGGAGCGAAGGAGGACGGGGCACAGATACGCAGTATTTT. It encodes CAWSEGGRGTDTQYF.

The chain uses TRBV11-2 and TRBJ2-1; D gene ambiguous. This CDR3 spans 13 amino acids. Per germline, CDR1 SGHAT and CDR2 FQNNGV. The V gene lost 5 bases and the J gene lost 0 bases, with 5 bases spanning the gap. In DNA, the CDR3 is TGTGCCAGCAGCCGACGCTCCTACAATGAGCAGTTCTTC. This gives the protein CASSRRSYNEQFF.

This clonotype was detected a few times. The chain uses TRBV4-2 and TRBJ2-1, with 8 nucleotides matching TRBD1. Germline lookup yields CDR1 LGHNA and CDR2 YNFKEQ. V shed 1 base, J shed 7 bases, and the junction held 6 bases outside the gene matches. The CDR3 totals 15 residues. The CDR3 sequence: CASSQGRDRTNEQFF. In DNA, the CDR3 is TGTGCCAGCAGCCAAGGCCGGGACAGGACGAATGAGCAGTTCTTC.

This clonotype was observed a handful of times. The chain carries TRBV18 and TRBJ2-5; D ambiguous. The CDR3 sequence is 18 residues long. Germline V gene lookup returns CDR1 KGHSH and CDR2 LQKENI. Between the trimmed V and J ends, which lost 3 bases and 5 bases, there was a span of 25 bases. The DNA of the CDR3 is TGTGCCAGCTCACCGCGCGCTATAGGGCCAGGATCTAAGGAGACCCAGTACTTC. This gives the protein CASSPRAIGPGSKETQYF. The variable domain in full, completed from reference TRBV18 and TRBJ2-5, reads NAGVMQNPRHLVRRRGQEARLRCSPMKGHSHVYWYRQLPEEGLKFMVYLQKENIIDESGMPKERFSAEFPKEGPSILRIQQVVRGDSAAYFCASSPRAIGPGSKETQYFGPGTRLLVL.

In its sample, this clonotype was seen many times. CDR3 sequence reads: CASSLYGPLSMGYTF. The CDR3, as DNA: TGTGCCAGCAGTTTATACGGGCCCCTCAGTATGGGCTACACCTTC. V is TRBV28 and J is TRBJ1-2; D ambiguous. The V end was cut by 1 base, the J end by 8 bases, with 17 bases between. Germline assignment: CDR1 MDHEN and CDR2 SYDVKM. This CDR3 is 15 amino acids long.

This clonotype showed up many times. V gene TRBV7-9 combines with J gene TRBJ2-5; no clear D. Trimming shortened V by 5 bases and J by 5 bases, and 9 bases separated the two germline ends. This CDR3 region has 12 residues. CDR1 SEHNR and CDR2 FQNEAQ come from the germline V gene (reference sequence). CDR3 coding DNA: TGTGCCAGCAGCGCAGAGTCGGAGACCCAGTACTTC. This codes for CASSAESETQYF.

The chain combines TRBV5-1 with TRBJ2-7; 10 bases match TRBD1. V trimming: 4 bases; J trimming: 4 bases; junction bases outside the gene matches: 8. The CDR3 spans 15 residues. Per the germline V gene, CDR1 is SGHRS and CDR2 is YFSETQ. Here the CDR3 reads CASSTGTGVRYEQYF. DNA of the CDR3: TGCGCCAGCAGCACCGGGACAGGGGTACGATACGAGCAGTACTTC.

This clonotype occurred many times. V and J are TRBV6-2 or TRBV6-3 and TRBJ2-1, with TRBD1 matching over 10 bases. V shed 8 bases, J shed 4 bases, and the junction held 5 bases outside the gene matches. Looked up from germline, CDR1 is MNHEY and CDR2 is SVGEGT. This CDR3 is 14 amino acids long. Written as DNA, the CDR3 is TGTGCCAGCTGGAGGACAGGGGGATACAATGAGCAGTTCTTC. The encoded protein is CASWRTGGYNEQFF.

This clonotype was seen ten or more times. The V call is TRBV9, the J call TRBJ2-7; D not resolved. The length of the CDR3 is 15 residues. Germline V CDR1 and CDR2: SGDLS, YYNGEE. The ends were cut back, 3 bases at V and 2 bases at J, with 15 bases in the middle. CDR3 protein: CASSAGYSVAYEQYF. In nucleotides, the CDR3 is TGTGCCAGCAGCGCAGGCTACTCTGTTGCCTACGAGCAGTACTTC.

This clonotype was observed many times. The V and J genes are TRBV7-3 and TRBJ2-5, with D unclear. This CDR3 comprises 15 residues. Germline V CDR1 and CDR2: SGHTA, FQGTGA. V lost 6 bases and J lost 2, with 16 bases in between. The CDR3 is CASSRRRYQQETQYF. CDR3 nucleotides: TGTGCCAGCAGTCGAAGAAGGTACCAGCAAGAGACCCAGTACTTC.

At least ten counts were recorded for this clonotype. The J gene is TRBJ1-6, the V gene TRBV20-1; D remains ambiguous. This CDR3 contains 14 residues. Between the trimmed V and J ends, which lost 0 bases and 9 bases, there was a span of 12 bases. Per germline, CDR1 DFQATT and CDR2 SNEGSKA (reference sequence). The CDR3 DNA reads TGCAGTGCTAGAGAAGGCGGCTACGGTTCACCCCTCCACTTT. Translated, it gives CSAREGGYGSPLHF.

At least ten counts were recorded for this clonotype. The rearrangement joins TRBV2 to TRBJ1-1; TRBD1 matches at 7 bases. The junction had 9 bases not matched to a gene; V was cut back by 7 bases and J by 1 base. There are 15 residues in the CDR3. Germline loops: CDR1 SNHLY, CDR2 FYNNEI. CDR3 sequence (DNA): TGTGCCAGCACTAGAGGTAGACAGGGGAACACTGAAGCTTTCTTT. Its protein is CASTRGRQGNTEAFF.

This clonotype has ten or more counts. The chain links TRBV10-3 to TRBJ1-6; D gene unclear. Germline CDR1 ENHRY, CDR2 SYGVKD. The V gene lost 6 bases and the J gene lost 8 bases, with 14 bases spanning the gap. This CDR3 is 14 amino acids long. CDR3 sequence: CAISYTERDSPLHF. The CDR3 nucleotides are TGTGCCATCAGCTACACAGAACGGGATTCACCCCTCCACTTT.

This clonotype turned up a few times. The rearrangement uses TRBV18 and TRBJ2-2, with D hard to call. Germline CDR1 and CDR2: KGHSH and LQKENI. The V gene lost 4 bases and the J gene lost 4 bases, with 16 bases spanning the gap. The length of the CDR3 is 16 residues. In nucleotides, the CDR3 is TGTGCCAGCTCACTGACGGCAGGTCCCATCACCGGGGAGCTGTTTTTT. It encodes CASSLTAGPITGELFF.

This clonotype was seen at least ten times. The gene calls are TRBV20-1 and TRBJ2-1; 8 nucleotides line up with TRBD1. The CDR3 runs to 14 residues. In germline, CDR1 is DFQATT, CDR2 SNEGSKA (reference sequence). J was trimmed by 4 bases and V by 5 bases; bases with no gene match: 7. The CDR3 spells CSARRTGPYNEQFF. Written as DNA, the CDR3 is TGCAGTGCTCGAAGGACAGGGCCATACAATGAGCAGTTCTTC.

This clonotype was counted ten times or more. The chain has TRBV28 and TRBJ2-1; 11 bases match TRBD2. The germline V gene has CDR1 MDHEN and CDR2 SYDVKM. Trimming took 6 bases from V and 4 from J; bases not matched to a gene: 8. CDR3 length: 16 residues. This CDR3 is CASRILAGEHYNEQFF. The DNA for the CDR3 is TGTGCCAGCAGGATACTAGCGGGAGAACATTACAATGAGCAGTTCTTC.

The chain combines TRBV5-4 with TRBJ2-2; weak D call: TRBD2 (5 bases). The CDR3 has 15 residues. Looked up from germline, CDR1 is SGHNT and CDR2 is YYREEE (reference sequence). Between the trimmed V and J ends, which lost 4 bases and 4 bases, there was a span of 14 bases. CDR3 nucleotide sequence: TGTGCCAGCAGCCCGATAGTGGGAGCCACCGGGGAGCTGTTTTTT. Translation: CASSPIVGATGELFF.

This clonotype was found many times. The rearrangement links TRBV15 to TRBJ2-4; D is perhaps TRBD1 (5 bases). In germline, CDR1 is LNHNV, CDR2 YYDKDF (reference sequence). V gave up 3 bases and J gave up 7 bases, with 13 bases separating them. The length of the CDR3 is 14 residues. For the CDR3, the DNA is TGTGCCACCAGCAGTCCCGTGGGGCGGAACATTCAGTACTTC. Residues: CATSSPVGRNIQYF. The full variable domain, completed using reference TRBV15 and TRBJ2-4, is DAMVIQNPRYQVTQFGKPVTLSCSQTLNHNVMYWYQQKSSQAPKLLFHYYDKDFNNEADTPDNFQSRRPNTSFCFLDIRSPGLGDTAMYLCATSSPVGRNIQYFGAGTRLSVL.

This clonotype was detected ten times or more. The chain carries TRBV11-2 and TRBJ2-3; D not resolved. CDR3 length: 12 residues. Germline V lookup: CDR1 SGHAT, CDR2 FQNNGV. Trimming removed 1 base at V and 5 bases at J, with 4 bases between. In nucleotides, the CDR3 is TGTGCCAGCAGCTTAGCAGAAGATACGCAGTATTTT. Translating gives CASSLAEDTQYF.

The table lists this clonotype with a few counts. The chain uses TRBV5-1 and TRBJ2-5, with 14 bases identical to TRBD2. The junction had 14 bases not matched to a gene; V was cut back by 3 bases and J by 4 bases. From germline, CDR1 is SGHRS and CDR2 YFSETQ. The CDR3 is 19 amino acids. CDR3: CASSSPTGLAGDIGETQYF. CDR3 DNA: TGCGCCAGCAGCTCGCCAACGGGACTAGCGGGAGACATTGGAGAGACCCAGTACTTC. Drawing the rest from reference TRBV5-1 and TRBJ2-5, the complete variable domain is KAGVTQTPRYLIKTRGQQVTLSCSPISGHRSVSWYQQTPGQGLQFLFEYFSETQRNKGNFPGRFSGRQFSNSRSEMNVSTLELGDSALYLCASSSPTGLAGDIGETQYFGPGTRLLVL.

Only a few counts were recorded for this clonotype. This chain's CDR3 is CAACGDQETQYF. Here the CDR3 DNA reads TGTGCAGCGTGCGGGGACCAAGAGACCCAGTACTTC. The chain joins TRBV28 to TRBJ2-5; TRBD2 is a possible D gene (6 bases). This CDR3 has 12 residues. In germline, CDR1 is MDHEN, CDR2 SYDVKM.

This clonotype was detected only a few times. V is TRBV20-1 and J is TRBJ1-3; a weak D match, TRBD1 (5 bases). Trimming cost V 0 bases and J 0 bases, with 9 bases left between them. The CDR3 runs to 15 residues. Looked up from germline, CDR1 is DFQATT and CDR2 is SNEGSKA (reference sequence). DNA for the CDR3: TGCAGTGCTAGAGATGGGGGGATCTCTGGAAACACCATATATTTT. It codes for CSARDGGISGNTIYF.

This clonotype was observed at least ten times. The V call is TRBV28, the J call TRBJ2-4; the match to TRBD2 covers 7 bases. The V segment lost 11 bases and the J segment 4 bases; nucleotides outside the gene matches: 14. This CDR3 comprises 15 residues. Germline V CDR1 and CDR2: MDHEN, SYDVKM. Here the CDR3 DNA reads TGTGCCGCCACCGCGGGGGATCGTTATAAAAACATTCAGTACTTC. This translates into CAATAGDRYKNIQYF.